Listed here are 30 T cell receptor beta chains from one sample, sequenced in a study of early T cells in non-severe SARS-CoV-2 infection. TCRdb reanalysed the 5' RACE reads using MiXCR and keeps one entry per CDR3 protein. The sample contains tens of thousands of distinct CDR3 sequences, roughly 16% of which appear only once. The sample consisted of whole blood, taken at baseline. The origin of the receptors is an adult who was a healthcare worker with PCR-confirmed SARS-CoV-2 infection or an uninfected control (not recorded which).

This clonotype was picked up many times. This sequence joins TRBV6-6 and TRBJ2-7; D is perhaps TRBD2 (5 bases). Trimming left V 0 bases short and J 2 bases short, with 17 bases between. This CDR3 comprises 17 residues. CDR1 and CDR2 from the germline V gene are MNHNY and SVGAGI (reference sequence). The CDR3, as DNA: TGTGCCAGCAGTTACTCGATTGTTGGCGGGCGTGCCTACGAGCAGTACTTC. Translated: CASSYSIVGGRAYEQYF.

The chain carries TRBV27 and TRBJ1-4; perhaps TRBD1 as D (6 bases). The CDR3 runs to 14 residues. CDR1 is MNHEY, CDR2 SMNVEV, per germline (reference sequence). Trimming cost V 4 bases and J 3 bases, with 9 bases left between them. As DNA, the CDR3 is TGTGCCAGCAGTTGGGGGGCGGCTAATGAAAAACTGTTTTTT. As protein: CASSWGAANEKLFF.

There are many counts of this clonotype. The chain carries TRBV7-9 and TRBJ2-1, with D uncertain. There are 12 residues in the CDR3. Germline-derived CDR1 and CDR2 are SEHNR and FQNEAQ (reference sequence). The V end was cut by 5 bases, the J end by 6 bases, with 8 bases between. The CDR3 nucleotides read TGTGCCAGCAGCCACCCACCCAATGAGCAGTTCTTC. It encodes CASSHPPNEQFF.

The CDR3 loop is CSVEELGETQYF. The CDR3 bases are TGCAGCGTTGAAGAGTTGGGAGAGACCCAGTACTTC. V and J are TRBV29-1 and TRBJ2-5; D gene unclear. Germline V lookup: CDR1 SQVTM, CDR2 ANQGSEA. The CDR3 has 12 amino acids. Deletions cut 0 bases from V and 4 bases from J, with 6 bases between.

This clonotype was detected a few times. This chain connects TRBV6-1 to TRBJ2-2; weak D call: TRBD1 (6 bases). Germline CDR1 reads MNHNS; CDR2 reads SASEGT. V was trimmed by 1 base and J by 3 bases, leaving 9 bases between them. CDR3 length equals 15 residues. CDR3 loop: CASSEVGAYTGELFF. CDR3 sequence (DNA): TGTGCCAGCAGTGAAGTGGGGGCCTACACCGGGGAGCTGTTTTTT.

This clonotype has more than one count but fewer than ten. The rearrangement uses TRBV5-6 and TRBJ1-2; D is unclear. The CDR3 has 13 amino acids. The germline CDR1 and CDR2 sequences are SGHDT and YYEEEE. Trimming left V 10 bases short and J 7 bases short, with 20 bases between. The CDR3 region is CASTRRGNLGYTF. The CDR3 region has the DNA TGTGCCTCCACCCGAAGAGGCAATCTTGGCTACACCTTC.

The sample holds a few counts of this clonotype. The chain uses TRBV6-6 and TRBJ2-3; D is uncertain. V shed 2 bases and J shed 0 bases, with 6 bases lying between them. The CDR3 sequence is 14 residues long. Germline values: CDR1 MNHNY, CDR2 SVGAGI (reference sequence). Here the CDR3 DNA reads TGTGCCAGCAGTTACGCACAGAGCACAGATACGCAGTATTTT. Amino acids: CASSYAQSTDTQYF.

Here the CDR3 reads CASSSYPSGTTHNEQFF. The DNA for the CDR3 is TGTGCCAGCAGCTCATACCCTAGCGGGACAACTCACAATGAGCAGTTCTTC. This rearrangement joins TRBV7-2 to TRBJ2-1; 9 bases match TRBD2. The CDR3 is made up of 17 amino acids. V shed 4 bases and J 5 bases; nucleotides not matched to a gene: 12. Germline V lookup: CDR1 SGHTA, CDR2 FQGNSA.

This clonotype was found a few times. The chain is built from TRBV6-2 or TRBV6-3 and TRBJ2-7, with D possibly TRBD2 on 6 matching bases. The germline CDR1 and CDR2 sequences are MNHEY and SVGEGT. CDR3 length equals 14 residues. The V gene lost 6 bases and the J gene lost 3 bases, with 15 bases spanning the gap. Written as DNA, the CDR3 is TGTGCCAGCAGACTAAGATTGGACTACTACGAGCAGTACTTC. Translation gives CASRLRLDYYEQYF.

The chain joins TRBV5-1 to TRBJ2-1; the match to TRBD2 covers 16 bases. Germline loops: CDR1 SGHRS, CDR2 YFSETQ. J was trimmed by 15 bases and V by 4 bases; bases with no gene match: 4. The CDR3 sequence is 13 residues long. CDR3: CASSGGLAGGRFF. In DNA, the CDR3 is TGCGCCAGCAGCGGGGGACTAGCGGGAGGGCGGTTCTTC.

This rearrangement joins TRBV27 to TRBJ2-1; 7 bases are a match to TRBD2. This CDR3 is built from 13 residues. Germline V gives CDR1 MNHEY, CDR2 SMNVEV (reference sequence). V was clipped by 1 base and J by 9 bases; unmatched bases: 3. The CDR3 DNA reads as TGTGCCAGCAGTTTATGGCGGGGGAGTGAGCAGTTCTTC. Encoded protein: CASSLWRGSEQFF.

This clonotype was found a few times. The rearrangement uses TRBV12-3 or TRBV12-4 and TRBJ2-2; the D is unclear. V was cut by 8 bases and J by 1 base, with 17 bases left in between. CDR3 length: 16 residues. CDR3 amino acids: CASRLHIGGNTGELFF. CDR3 DNA: TGTGCCAGCCGTCTACACATCGGCGGGAACACCGGGGAGCTGTTTTTT.

There are a few counts of this clonotype. The chain is built from TRBV4-2 and TRBJ1-4; no firm D call. The CDR3 runs 15 residues. The V end lost 2 bases, the J end lost 4 bases, and 11 bases lay between the germline ends. CDR1 is LGHNA and CDR2 is YNFKEQ in the germline V gene. The DNA of the CDR3 is TGTGCCAGCAGCCAATTTGTGGAGGTTAATGAAAAACTGTTTTTT. It encodes CASSQFVEVNEKLFF.

The chain links TRBV5-1 to TRBJ2-1; TRBD2 aligns across 9 bases. V lost 0 bases, J lost 6 bases, and 1 base stayed unmatched. Per germline, CDR1 SGHRS and CDR2 YFSETQ. The CDR3 contains 14 residues. The CDR3 DNA sequence: TGCGCCAGCAGCTTGGGACTAGCGGCCAATGAGCAGTTCTTC. Amino acid sequence: CASSLGLAANEQFF.

This clonotype was seen many times. The chain carries TRBV20-1 and TRBJ2-6, with D tentatively TRBD1 (6 bases). Trimming took off 5 bases at V and 0 bases at J, with 26 bases between the two ends. This CDR3 is 20 amino acids long. CDR1 is DFQATT, CDR2 SNEGSKA, per germline (reference sequence). The CDR3 coding sequence is TGCAGTGCTGCGACGGGACACGGATCTTATAATATCTCTGGGGCCAACGTCCTGACTTTC. This encodes CSAATGHGSYNISGANVLTF.

The rearrangement links TRBV7-9 to TRBJ2-4; D is perhaps TRBD1 (5 bases). The V end lost 6 bases, the J end lost 0 bases, and 12 bases lay between the germline ends. From germline, CDR1 is SEHNR and CDR2 FQNEAQ (reference sequence). The CDR3 is 15 amino acids. This CDR3 reads CASSPQDLAKNIQYF. The DNA of the CDR3 is TGTGCCAGCAGTCCACAGGACCTAGCCAAAAACATTCAGTACTTC. The whole variable domain, filled in from reference TRBV7-9 and TRBJ2-4, reads DTGVSQNPRHKITKRGQNVTFRCDPISEHNRLYWYRQTLGQGPEFLTYFQNEAQLEKSRLLSDRFSAERPKGSFSTLEIQRTEQGDSAMYLCASSPQDLAKNIQYFGAGTRLSVL.

The V call is TRBV11-1, the J call TRBJ2-3; the D is unclear. Trimming cost V 0 bases and J 6 bases, with 4 bases left between them. This CDR3 has 12 residues. Germline CDR1 SGHAT, CDR2 FQDESV (reference sequence). The CDR3 region is CASSLAMDTQYF. CDR3 bases: TGTGCCAGCAGCTTAGCGATGGATACGCAGTATTTT.

This clonotype was seen a handful of times. The J gene is TRBJ2-5, the V gene TRBV5-1; 9 bases match TRBD1. The ends lost 2 bases at V and 5 bases at J; junction bases unmatched: 1. CDR1 is SGHRS, CDR2 YFSETQ, per germline. CDR3 length equals 13 residues. As DNA, the CDR3 is TGCGCCAGCAGCTTTACAGGGGGCGAGACCCAGTACTTC. It encodes CASSFTGGETQYF.

This clonotype has just a few counts. V usage is TRBV12-3 or TRBV12-4 and J usage is TRBJ2-7; D might be TRBD2 (6 bases). The CDR3 is 12 residues long. V shed 6 bases and J shed 6 bases, with 12 bases lying between them. In DNA form, the CDR3 reads TGTGCCAGCAGGGTAGCGGATCGCGAGCAGTACTTC. Residues: CASRVADREQYF.

This clonotype appeared many times. V is TRBV10-3 and J is TRBJ2-6; the D gene is possibly TRBD1 (6 bases). The CDR3 sequence is 19 residues long. CDR1 and CDR2 (germline): ENHRY, SYGVKD. V dropped 3 bases and J dropped 0 bases, with 18 bases sitting between them. This chain's CDR3 is CAISDPSKGVHSGANVLTF. CDR3 nucleotide sequence: TGTGCCATCAGTGACCCCTCCAAGGGGGTCCACTCTGGGGCCAACGTCCTGACTTTC.

This chain uses TRBV2 with TRBJ1-6; 7 nucleotides align to TRBD1. The CDR3 covers 15 residues. Germline assignment: CDR1 SNHLY and CDR2 FYNNEI. V lost 6 bases, J lost 6 bases, and 8 bases stayed unmatched. The CDR3 here is CASRILGTANSPLHF. CDR3 DNA sequence: TGTGCCAGCAGAATCCTAGGGACAGCTAATTCACCCCTCCACTTT.

This clonotype was observed a few times. The chain recombines TRBV4-1 with TRBJ2-3, with 7 bases lining up with TRBD2. The CDR3 totals 14 residues. Looked up from germline, CDR1 is MGHRA and CDR2 is YSYEKL. Unmatched junction bases numbered 4, after V lost 4 bases and J lost 3 bases. The CDR3 loop is CASSLGTTTDTQYF. In DNA form, the CDR3 reads TGCGCCAGCAGCCTTGGGACTACTACAGATACGCAGTATTTT.

J is TRBJ2-5 and V is TRBV5-1; D may be TRBD2 (6 bases). Trimming removed 5 bases from V and 1 base from J, with 18 bases in between. This CDR3 is built from 16 residues. Per germline, CDR1 SGHRS and CDR2 YFSETQ. The CDR3 protein is CASRQKLEGTQETQYF. Written as DNA, the CDR3 is TGCGCCAGCAGGCAAAAGCTGGAGGGGACCCAAGAGACCCAGTACTTC.

This clonotype was observed a handful of times. The DNA for the CDR3 is TGTGCCTGGAGTGTGGCCCTTAATTCACCCCTCCACTTT. It translates to CAWSVALNSPLHF. The chain uses TRBV30 and TRBJ1-6; no clear D gene. This CDR3 is built from 13 residues. V lost 0 bases and J 6 bases, leaving 6 bases between the germline ends. The V gene's germline CDR1 is GTSNPN and CDR2 SVGIG (reference sequence).

This clonotype was observed a handful of times. The chain couples TRBV29-1 to TRBJ2-3; D is ambiguous. Per the germline V gene, CDR1 is SQVTM and CDR2 is ANQGSEA. V was shortened by 6 bases and J by 4 bases, with 5 bases between the two germline ends. This CDR3 is built from 10 residues. The CDR3 loop reads CSVGADTQYF. CDR3 nucleotide sequence: TGCAGCGTAGGAGCAGATACGCAGTATTTT.

This clonotype has a handful of counts. V usage is TRBV27 and J usage is TRBJ2-7; TRBD2 aligns across 10 bases. The germline gives CDR1 MNHEY, CDR2 SMNVEV (reference sequence). The trim removed 5 bases at V and 3 bases at J, leaving 4 bases unmatched. This CDR3 comprises 14 residues. The CDR3 DNA follows: TGTGCCAGCAGTGTCACTAGCGGGAACTACGAGCAGTACTTC. Translation: CASSVTSGNYEQYF.

The chain combines TRBV9 with TRBJ2-7, with D possibly being TRBD1 (6 bases). CDR3 length: 15 amino acids. Germline CDR1 is SGDLS and CDR2 is YYNGEE. V was shortened by 3 bases and J by 0 bases, with 13 bases between the two germline ends. The CDR3 is CASSATGYYSYEQYF. The CDR3 DNA follows: TGTGCCAGCAGCGCTACAGGGTACTACTCCTACGAGCAGTACTTC.

The chain carries TRBV7-6 and TRBJ2-3; D gene unclear. The germline V gene has CDR1 SGHVS and CDR2 FNYEAQ. The CDR3 is made up of 13 amino acids. V lost 3 bases and J lost 7, with 11 bases in between. The DNA for the CDR3 is TGTGCCAGCAGCTTTTCCCAGGAAAATACGCAGTATTTT. It translates to CASSFSQENTQYF.

This clonotype came up many times. The V call is TRBV5-1, the J call TRBJ2-7; 9 bases map to TRBD1. The germline V gene encodes CDR1 SGHRS and CDR2 YFSETQ. The CDR3 totals 15 residues. V lost 3 bases and J lost 3; bases outside the gene matches: 7. Here the CDR3 reads CASSSSGTGIYEQYF. DNA for the CDR3: TGCGCCAGCAGCTCCTCGGGGACAGGGATCTACGAGCAGTACTTC. Complete variable domain (other parts from reference TRBV5-1 and TRBJ2-7): KAGVTQTPRYLIKTRGQQVTLSCSPISGHRSVSWYQQTPGQGLQFLFEYFSETQRNKGNFPGRFSGRQFSNSRSEMNVSTLELGDSALYLCASSSSGTGIYEQYFGPGTRLTVT.

V usage is TRBV5-4 and J usage is TRBJ2-1; 11 bases are a match to TRBD2. Germline values: CDR1 SGHNT, CDR2 YYREEE (reference sequence). Trimming cost V 5 bases and J 0 bases; bases outside gene matches: 10. The CDR3 has 18 residues. The CDR3 spells CASSPLAGVASSYNEQFF. CDR3 sequence (DNA): TGTGCCAGCAGTCCACTAGCGGGAGTTGCCAGCTCCTACAATGAGCAGTTCTTC. The full variable domain, rest sourced from reference TRBV5-4 and TRBJ2-1, is ETGVTQSPTHLIKTRGQQVTLRCSSQSGHNTVSWYQQALGQGPQFIFQYYREEENGRGNFPPRFSGLQFPNYSSELNVNALELDDSALYLCASSPLAGVASSYNEQFFGPGTRLTVL.